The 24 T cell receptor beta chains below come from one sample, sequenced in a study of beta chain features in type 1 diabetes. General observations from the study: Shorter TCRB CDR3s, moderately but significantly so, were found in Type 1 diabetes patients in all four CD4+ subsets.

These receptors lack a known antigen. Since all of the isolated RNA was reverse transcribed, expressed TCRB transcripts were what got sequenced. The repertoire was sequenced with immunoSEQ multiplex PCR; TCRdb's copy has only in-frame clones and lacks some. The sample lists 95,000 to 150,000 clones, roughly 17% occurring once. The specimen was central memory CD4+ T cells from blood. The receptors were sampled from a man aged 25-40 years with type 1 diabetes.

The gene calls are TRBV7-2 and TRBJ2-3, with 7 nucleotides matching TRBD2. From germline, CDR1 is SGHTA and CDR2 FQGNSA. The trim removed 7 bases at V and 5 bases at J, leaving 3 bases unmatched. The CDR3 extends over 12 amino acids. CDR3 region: CASNERGDTQYF. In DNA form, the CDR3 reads TGTGCCAGCAACGAGCGGGGAGATACGCAGTATTTT.

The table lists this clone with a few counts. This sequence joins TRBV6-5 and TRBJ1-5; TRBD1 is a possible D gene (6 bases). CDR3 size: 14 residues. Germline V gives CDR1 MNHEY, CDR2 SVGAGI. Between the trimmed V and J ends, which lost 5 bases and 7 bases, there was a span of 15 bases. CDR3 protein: CASSDQSRGQPQHF. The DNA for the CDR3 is TGTGCCAGCAGTGACCAGAGTAGGGGGCAGCCCCAGCATTTT.

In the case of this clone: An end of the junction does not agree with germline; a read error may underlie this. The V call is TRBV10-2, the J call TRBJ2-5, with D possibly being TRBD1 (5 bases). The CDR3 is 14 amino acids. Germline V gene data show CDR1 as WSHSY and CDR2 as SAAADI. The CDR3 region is CASSLQGHQETQYF. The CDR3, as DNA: TGCGCCAGCAGTTTGCAAGGACACCAAGAAACCCAGTACTTC.

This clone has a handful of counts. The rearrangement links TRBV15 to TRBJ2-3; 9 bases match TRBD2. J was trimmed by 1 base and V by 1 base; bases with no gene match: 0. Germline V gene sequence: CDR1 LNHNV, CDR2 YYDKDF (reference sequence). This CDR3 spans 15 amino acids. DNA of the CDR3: TGTGCCACCAGCAGAGGGACTAGCGGCACAGATACGCAGTATTTT. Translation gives CATSRGTSGTDTQYF.

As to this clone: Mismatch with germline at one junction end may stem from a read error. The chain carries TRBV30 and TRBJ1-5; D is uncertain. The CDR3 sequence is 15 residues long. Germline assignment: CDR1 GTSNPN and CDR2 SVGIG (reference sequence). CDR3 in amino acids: CACSVEGKGNQPQHF. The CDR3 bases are TGTGCCTGTAGTGTTGAAGGGAAGGGCAATCAGCCCCAGCATTTT. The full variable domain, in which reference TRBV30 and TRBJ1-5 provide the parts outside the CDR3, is SQTIHQWPATLVQPVGSPLSLECTVEGTSNPNLYWYRQAAGRGLQLLFYSVGIGQISSEVPQNLSASRPQDRQFILSSKKLLLSDSGFYLCACSVEGKGNQPQHFGDGTRLSIL.

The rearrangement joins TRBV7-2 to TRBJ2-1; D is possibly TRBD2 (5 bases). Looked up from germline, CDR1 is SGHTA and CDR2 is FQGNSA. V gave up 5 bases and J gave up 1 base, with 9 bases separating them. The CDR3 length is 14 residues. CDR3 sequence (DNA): TGTGCCAGCAGCCCGGACTTTTCCTACAATGAGCAGTTCTTC. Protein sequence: CASSPDFSYNEQFF.

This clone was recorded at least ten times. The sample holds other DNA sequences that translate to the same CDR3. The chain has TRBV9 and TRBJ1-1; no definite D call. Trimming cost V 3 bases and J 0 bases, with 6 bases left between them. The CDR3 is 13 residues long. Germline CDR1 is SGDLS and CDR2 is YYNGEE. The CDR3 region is CASSGGMNTEAFF. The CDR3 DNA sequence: TGTGCCAGCAGCGGAGGGATGAACACTGAAGCTTTCTTT.

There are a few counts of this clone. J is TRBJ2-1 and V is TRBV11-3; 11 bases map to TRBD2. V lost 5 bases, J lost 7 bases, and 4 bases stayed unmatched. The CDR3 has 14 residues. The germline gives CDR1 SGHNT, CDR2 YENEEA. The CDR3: CASSTGTSGNEQFF. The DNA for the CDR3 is TGTGCCAGCAGCACCGGGACTAGCGGAAATGAGCAGTTCTTC. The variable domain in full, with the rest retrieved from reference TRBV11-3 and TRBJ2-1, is EAGVVQSPRYKIIEKKQPVAFWCNPISGHNTLYWYLQNLGQGPELLIRYENEEAVDDSQLPKDRFSAERLKGVDSTLKIQPAELGDSAVYLCASSTGTSGNEQFFGPGTRLTVL.

The CDR3 DNA is TGTGCCAGCAGCCAAGGCCAGGACAGGATTTACGAGCAGTACTTC. It translates to CASSQGQDRIYEQYF. The rearrangement joins TRBV14 to TRBJ2-7; 7 positions agree with TRBD1. V shed 1 base, J shed 4 bases, and the junction held 7 bases outside the gene matches. The CDR3 contains 15 residues. Germline loops: CDR1 SGHDN, CDR2 FVKESK.

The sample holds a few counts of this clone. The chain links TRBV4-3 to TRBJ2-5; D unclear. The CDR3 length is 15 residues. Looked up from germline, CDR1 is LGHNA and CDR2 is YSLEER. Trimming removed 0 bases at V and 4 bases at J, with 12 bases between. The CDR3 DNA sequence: TGCGCCAGCAGCCAAGATCGAGGCTGCAGAGAGACCCAGTACTTC. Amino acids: CASSQDRGCRETQYF.

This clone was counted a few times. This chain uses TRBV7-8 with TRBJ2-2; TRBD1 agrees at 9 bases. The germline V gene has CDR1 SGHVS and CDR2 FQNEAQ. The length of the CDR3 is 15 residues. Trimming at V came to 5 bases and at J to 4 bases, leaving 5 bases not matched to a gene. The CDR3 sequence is CASSARTGATGELFF. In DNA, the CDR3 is TGTGCCAGCAGCGCAAGGACAGGGGCCACCGGGGAGCTGTTTTTT.

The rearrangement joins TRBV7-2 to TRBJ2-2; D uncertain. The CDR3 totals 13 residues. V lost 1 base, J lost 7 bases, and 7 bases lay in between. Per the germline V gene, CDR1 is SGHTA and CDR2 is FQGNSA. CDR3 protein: CASSLDGVGELFF. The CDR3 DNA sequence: TGTGCCAGCAGCTTAGATGGGGTCGGGGAGCTGTTTTTT.

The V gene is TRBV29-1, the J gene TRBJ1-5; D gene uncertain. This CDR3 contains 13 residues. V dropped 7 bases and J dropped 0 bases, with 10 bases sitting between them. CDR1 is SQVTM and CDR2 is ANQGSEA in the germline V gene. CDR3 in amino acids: CSALVNSNQPQHF. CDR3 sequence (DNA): TGCAGCGCCCTCGTAAATAGCAATCAGCCCCAGCATTTT.

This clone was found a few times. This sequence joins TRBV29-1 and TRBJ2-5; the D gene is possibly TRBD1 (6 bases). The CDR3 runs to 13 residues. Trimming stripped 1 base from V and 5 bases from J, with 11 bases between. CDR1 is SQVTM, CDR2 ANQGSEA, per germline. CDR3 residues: CSVEGTVGETQYF. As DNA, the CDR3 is TGCAGCGTTGAAGGGACAGTTGGTGAGACCCAGTACTTC.

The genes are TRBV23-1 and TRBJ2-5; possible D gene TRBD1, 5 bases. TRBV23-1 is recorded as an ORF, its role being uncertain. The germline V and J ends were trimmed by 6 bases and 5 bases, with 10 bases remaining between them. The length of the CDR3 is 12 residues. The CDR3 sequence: CASSPPGETQYF. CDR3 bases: TGCGCCAGCAGCCCACCAGGGGAGACCCAGTACTTC.

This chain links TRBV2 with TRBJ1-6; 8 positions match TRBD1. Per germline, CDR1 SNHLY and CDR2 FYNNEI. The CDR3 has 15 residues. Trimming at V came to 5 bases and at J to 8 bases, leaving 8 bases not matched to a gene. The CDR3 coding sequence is TGTGCCAGCAGTTCGGACAGGGCGTCCGATTCACCCCTCCACTTT. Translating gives CASSSDRASDSPLHF.

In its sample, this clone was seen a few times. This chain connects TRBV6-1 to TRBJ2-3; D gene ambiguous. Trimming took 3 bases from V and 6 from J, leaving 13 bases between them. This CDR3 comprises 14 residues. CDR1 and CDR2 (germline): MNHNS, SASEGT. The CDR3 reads CASSDIRSGDTQYF. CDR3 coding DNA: TGTGCCAGCAGTGACATCAGGTCGGGTGATACGCAGTATTTT.

CDR3 nucleotide sequence: TGTGCCAGCAGCTCCTCTTGGACAGGGAATAATTCACCCCTCCACTTT. Protein product: CASSSSWTGNNSPLHF. The chain uses TRBV7-2 and TRBJ1-6, with 8 bases that match TRBD1. J lost 5 bases, V lost 4 bases, and 7 bases had no gene match. CDR3 length: 16 residues. CDR1 and CDR2 from the germline V gene are SGHTA and FQGNSA.

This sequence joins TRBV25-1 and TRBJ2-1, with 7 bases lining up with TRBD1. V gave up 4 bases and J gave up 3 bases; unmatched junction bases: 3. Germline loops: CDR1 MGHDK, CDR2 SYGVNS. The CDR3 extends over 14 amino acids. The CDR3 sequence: CASSVRQGYNEQFF. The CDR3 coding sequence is TGTGCCAGCAGTGTGAGACAGGGCTACAATGAGCAGTTCTTC.

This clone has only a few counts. The CDR3 reads CASSVNGTGSSYEQYF. Here the CDR3 DNA reads TGTGCCAGCAGCGTTAACGGGACGGGTAGCTCCTACGAGCAGTACTTC. The chain couples TRBV7-9 to TRBJ2-7, with D possibly called TRBD1 or TRBD2 (5 bases each). The CDR3 covers 16 residues. The germline CDR1 and CDR2 sequences are SEHNR and FQNEAQ (reference sequence). V was shortened by 5 bases and J by 0 bases, with 17 bases between the two germline ends.

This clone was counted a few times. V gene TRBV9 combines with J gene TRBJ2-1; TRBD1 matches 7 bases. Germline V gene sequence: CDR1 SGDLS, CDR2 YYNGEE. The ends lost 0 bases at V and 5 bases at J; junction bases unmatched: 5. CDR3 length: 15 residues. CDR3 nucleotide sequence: TGTGCCAGCAGCGTAGGAGGGGGCCCTGACAATGAGCAGTTCTTC. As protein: CASSVGGGPDNEQFF.

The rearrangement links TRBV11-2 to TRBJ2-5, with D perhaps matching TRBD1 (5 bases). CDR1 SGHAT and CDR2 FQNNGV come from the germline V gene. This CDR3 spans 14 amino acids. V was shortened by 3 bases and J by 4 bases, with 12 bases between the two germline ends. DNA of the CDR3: TGTGCCAGCAGCTTTCAGGGATCAGGAGAGACCCAGTACTTC. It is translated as CASSFQGSGETQYF.

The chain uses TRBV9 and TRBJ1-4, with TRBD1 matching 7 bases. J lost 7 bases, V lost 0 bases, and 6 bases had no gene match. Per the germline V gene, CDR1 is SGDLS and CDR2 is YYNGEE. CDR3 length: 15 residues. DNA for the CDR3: TGTGCCAGCAGCGTAGATGAGGGGGCTGGTGAAAAACTGTTTTTT. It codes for CASSVDEGAGEKLFF. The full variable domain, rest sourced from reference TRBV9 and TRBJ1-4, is DSGVTQTPKHLITATGQRVTLRCSPRSGDLSVYWYQQSLDQGLQFLIQYYNGEERAKGNILERFSAQQFPDLHSELNLSSLELGDSALYFCASSVDEGAGEKLFFGSGTQLSVL.

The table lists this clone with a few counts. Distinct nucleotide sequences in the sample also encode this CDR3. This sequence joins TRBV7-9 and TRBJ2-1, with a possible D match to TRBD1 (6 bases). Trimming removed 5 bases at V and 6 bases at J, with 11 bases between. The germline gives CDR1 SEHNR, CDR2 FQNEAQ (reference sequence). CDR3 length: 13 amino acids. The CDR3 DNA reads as TGTGCCAGCAGCACAGGGACCGGCAATGAGCAGTTCTTC. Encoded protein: CASSTGTGNEQFF. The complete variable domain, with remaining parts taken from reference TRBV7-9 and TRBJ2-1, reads DTGVSQNPRHKITKRGQNVTFRCDPISEHNRLYWYRQTLGQGPEFLTYFQNEAQLEKSRLLSDRFSAERPKGSFSTLEIQRTEQGDSAMYLCASSTGTGNEQFFGPGTRLTVL.